The T cell receptor beta chain under discussion was sequenced for a study of vaccination and CD4 T cells after COVID-19. Turning to this clonotype: Its antigen is unidentified.

The treatment: 10-day PBMC culture with coronavirus spike peptide pools or control peptides (ViraFEST assay). Investigators obtained the unexposed donor's CD4+ T cells before the COVID-19 pandemic (2011-2018). The study, taken as a whole, reports: Spike mono-reactivity held for 304 of 307 vaccine-specific clones in convalescent patients.

Sequencing of the DNA from cultured CD4+ T cells was carried out with the Oncomine TCR Beta short-read assay. Genomic DNA was isolated from cultured CD4+ T cells. MiXCR was run by TCRdb on the PCR reads, yielding one entry per CDR3 protein. The table lists 8,000 to 9,500 distinct CDR3 sequences, roughly 32% of them singletons. CDR1 is DFQATT, CDR2 SNEGSKA, per germline (reference sequence). The CDR3 has 13 residues. Deletions cut 7 bases from V and 5 bases from J, with 17 bases between. The clonotype comes from a human donor in good health. Sequenced material: CD4+ T cells from blood, cultured in vitro. The chain employs TRBV20-1 and TRBJ1-1; unclear D gene. This chain's CDR3 is CSGPAPRRTEAFF. CDR3 nucleotide sequence: TGCAGTGGACCGGCCCCACGTAGGACTGAAGCTTTCTTT.